The rows below give T cell receptor beta chains drawn from one sample of a study of cytomegalovirus exposure and HLA in healthy donors. This table comes from immunoSEQ multiplex PCR, and its TCRdb copy is limited to in-frame clones, with some not included. The sample includes roughly 220,000 clones, 80% to 85% seen only once; the top ten take about 2.6%. Sequencing input: PBMCs. The receptors were gathered from a woman in her 40s in good health and CMV-seronegative. CDR3s include the opening cysteine and the closing phenylalanine or tryptophan. The order of the fields is V gene, J gene, clone size, CDR3 protein. Clone size is shown for a subset of rows, as once, few, many or a class of expanded clone.

>TRBV7-6|TRBJ1-1|few
CASSLPQRGEHSHGPEAFF
>TRBV9|TRBJ2-6|once
CASSPTGSAGANVLTF
>TRBV9|TRBJ2-5|-
CASSSRTSGTGETQYF
>TRBV2|TRBJ1-4|-
CASTGQLNEKLFF
>TRBV9|TRBJ2-3|-
CASSVDPYTDTQYF
>TRBV29-1|TRBJ1-1|-
CSVERGQGWTEAFF
>TRBV28|TRBJ1-5|-
CASSFDGGVYSNQPQHF
>TRBV4-2|TRBJ1-1|-
CASSQHRGRDTEAFF
>TRBV27|TRBJ1-4|-
CASSRSGTGDEKLFF
>TRBV27|TRBJ2-1|-
CASNKREGYNEQFF
>TRBV5-1|TRBJ1-6|-
CASSLVASSYNSPLHF
>TRBV2|TRBJ2-4|-
CASSVGQTMALAKNIQYF
>TRBV18|TRBJ1-2|-
CASSPLDVVDRDGYTF
>TRBV5-1|TRBJ1-1|-
CASSISSGDTEAFF
>TRBV14|TRBJ2-7|-
CASSLGPGRGVYEQYF
>TRBV19|TRBJ2-7|-
CASSEQTGVTEQYF
>TRBV4-2|TRBJ1-5|-
CASSQDRQGAGQPQHF
>TRBV6-1|TRBJ2-3|-
CASSVSGATDTQYF
>TRBV18|TRBJ1-1|-
CASSPPGQLNTEAFF
>TRBV5-1|TRBJ2-7|-
CASRRGLGSYEQYF
>TRBV6-5|TRBJ2-5|few
CASSYSMGAQETQYF
>TRBV7-7|TRBJ1-4|-
CASSLGEGEKLFF
>TRBV12-1|TRBJ1-5|few
CASSPRDRGLQQKNQPQHF
>TRBV30|TRBJ1-5|once
CAWAGGAGSNQPQHF
>TRBV19|TRBJ1-1|few
CASSIDRNTEAFF
>TRBV6-4|TRBJ1-1|-
CASSERGQNTEAFF
>TRBV19|TRBJ2-7|once
CASSISNRGSLGQYF
>TRBV5-1|TRBJ2-5|-
CASRLAGAQETQYF
>TRBV27|TRBJ1-2|-
CASSLSGQANYGYTF
>TRBV4-1|TRBJ1-1|-
CASSQDRGNTEAFF
>TRBV2|TRBJ1-5|-
CASSRRGHPNQPQHF
>TRBV4-1|TRBJ2-7|-
CASSQDSREGAYEQYF
>TRBV29-1|TRBJ2-7|-
CSVEGYKQGEQYF
>TRBV21-1|TRBJ2-2|once
CASSNLVSPGELFF
>TRBV7-9|TRBJ1-1|-
CASSLQGVNTEAFF
>TRBV11-3|TRBJ1-1|-
CASSLSGDTEAFF
>TRBV6-1|TRBJ1-5|-
CASRPREGGQPQHF
>TRBV6-1|TRBJ2-1|-
CASTPGTGNEQFF
>TRBV28|TRBJ2-7|once
CASSSGQRPYEQYF
>TRBV7-9|TRBJ2-7|-
CSSSLGRLGDSYEQYF
>TRBV10-3|TRBJ1-2|-
CAIRGDRGNYGYTF
>TRBV7-2|TRBJ2-5|-
CASSRSGTGETQYF
>TRBV7-2|TRBJ1-5|once
CASSLVRGGNQPQHF
>TRBV5-1|TRBJ2-5|-
CASSLVGGANLEETQYF
>TRBV7-9|TRBJ2-3|-
CASSLGLGQLSTDTQYF
>TRBV28|TRBJ1-4|-
CASTPGQTDEKLFF
>TRBV30|TRBJ2-1|-
CGLTHGELSSYNEQFF
>TRBV5-1|TRBJ2-2|-
CASSLGQTSGTGELFF
>TRBV10-1|TRBJ2-1|-
CASSVGLAGGDEQFF
>TRBV6-5|TRBJ1-2|-
CASSRTATNYGYTF
>TRBV5-1|TRBJ2-7|-
CASSFSGAPYEQYF
>TRBV29-1|TRBJ1-1|-
CSVIGRENTEAFF